The 17 T cell receptor beta chains presented below share a single source sample, sequenced in a study of T cell responses to AZD1222 COVID-19 vaccine. Sequencing used immunoSEQ multiplex PCR; TCRdb keeps in-frame clones, though not all of them. This sample has 150,000 to 180,000 clones, with roughly nine tenths found just once. The sequencing used peripheral blood, collected on day 0 of MenACWY control vaccination. These receptors were taken from an adult in good health.

V gene TRBV7-5 combines with J gene TRBJ1-2. TRBV7-5 is a pseudogene segment. The CDR3 runs to 14 residues. The CDR3 nucleotides are TGTGTCAGAAGCTCTTGCCCGGAAAACTATGGCTACACCTTC. This translates into CVRSSCPENYGYTF.

This clone was detected only a few times. The chain has TRBV10-3 and TRBJ1-6; maybe TRBD1 (6 bases). Germline-derived CDR1 and CDR2 are ENHRY and SYGVKD. V dropped 6 bases and J dropped 9 bases, with 12 bases sitting between them. The CDR3 extends over 13 amino acids. CDR3 nucleotide sequence: TGTGCCATCAGCCTACAGGGACGTTCACCCCTCCACTTT. It translates to CAISLQGRSPLHF.

The rearrangement joins TRBV27 to TRBJ1-2; D is unclear. V was shortened by 6 bases and J by 5 bases, with 16 bases between the two germline ends. This CDR3 contains 14 residues. Germline loops: CDR1 MNHEY, CDR2 SMNVEV (reference sequence). CDR3 residues: CASSRRGSGYGYTF. The CDR3 bases are TGTGCCAGCAGCCGTCGTGGCAGCGGATATGGCTACACCTTC.

The genes are TRBV24-1 and TRBJ2-2, with D unresolved. CDR1 and CDR2 (germline): KGHDR, SFDVKD. This CDR3 has 14 residues. V was pared by 4 bases and J by 1 base, with 6 bases between. In DNA form, the CDR3 reads TGTGCCACCAGTGAGCCGGTGAACACCGGGGAGCTGTTTTTT. Encoded protein: CATSEPVNTGELFF.

The V gene is TRBV27, the J gene TRBJ2-3; a weak D match, TRBD2 (6 bases). This CDR3 spans 15 amino acids. The germline CDR1 and CDR2 sequences are MNHEY and SMNVEV (reference sequence). The ends were cut back, 5 bases at V and 2 bases at J, with 14 bases in the middle. CDR3 protein: CASSPRGRTTDTQYF. The CDR3, as DNA: TGTGCCAGCAGTCCCCGGGGGAGGACCACAGATACGCAGTATTTT.

The chain employs TRBV11-3 and TRBJ2-5; 7 nucleotides line up with TRBD1. Germline V lookup: CDR1 SGHNT, CDR2 YENEEA. J was trimmed by 0 bases and V by 5 bases; bases with no gene match: 6. There are 15 residues in the CDR3. CDR3 in amino acids: CASSLRQGDQETQYF. CDR3 nucleotide sequence: TGTGCCAGCAGCCTCCGACAGGGTGACCAAGAGACCCAGTACTTC.

The chain carries TRBV9 and TRBJ2-3; D not certain. The CDR3 totals 13 residues. Trimming removed 0 bases at V and 7 bases at J, with 9 bases between. CDR1 and CDR2 (germline): SGDLS, YYNGEE. The CDR3 nucleotides read TGTGCCAGCAGCGTAGCGGACCTCTATACGCAGTATTTT. Its translation: CASSVADLYTQYF.

This sequence joins TRBV5-6 and TRBJ1-2; 7 bases agree with TRBD1. In germline, CDR1 is SGHDT, CDR2 YYEEEE. Trimming removed 0 bases from V and 11 bases from J; junction bases left unmatched: 19. This CDR3 spans 17 amino acids. Here the CDR3 reads CASSLVSVGTARRRYTF. The CDR3 nucleotides read TGTGCCAGCAGCTTGGTATCAGTTGGGACAGCCAGGCGTAGGTACACCTTC. Full variable domain (rest looked up from reference TRBV5-6 and TRBJ1-2): DAGVTQSPTHLIKTRGQQVTLRCSPKSGHDTVSWYQQALGQGPQFIFQYYEEEERQRGNFPDRFSGHQFPNYSSELNVNALLLGDSALYLCASSLVSVGTARRRYTFGSGTRLTVV.

The J gene is TRBJ2-7, the V gene TRBV7-2, with TRBD2 as a possible D gene (7 bases). Germline V gene lookup returns CDR1 SGHTA and CDR2 FQGNSA. There are 13 residues in the CDR3. V shed 7 bases and J shed 4 bases, with 14 bases lying between them. DNA of the CDR3: TGTGCCAGCACCCGGGGGGCCCTTTACGAGCAGTACTTC. Its protein is CASTRGALYEQYF. Full variable domain (remainder filled in from reference TRBV7-2 and TRBJ2-7): GAGVSQSPSNKVTEKGKDVELRCDPISGHTALYWYRQSLGQGLEFLIYFQGNSAPDKSGLPSDRFSAERTGGSVSTLTIQRTQQEDSAVYLCASTRGALYEQYFGPGTRLTVT.

The V call is TRBV7-2, the J call TRBJ2-1, with 14 bases fitting TRBD2. This CDR3 is built from 16 residues. Germline CDR1 is SGHTA and CDR2 is FQGNSA. Germline trimming cut 0 bases from V and 7 bases from J; bases unmatched to any gene: 2. The CDR3 reads CASSLARLAGGNEQFF. The CDR3 DNA sequence: TGTGCCAGCAGCTTAGCGCGACTAGCGGGAGGGAATGAGCAGTTCTTC. Supplemented by reference TRBV7-2 and TRBJ2-1, the full variable domain reads GAGVSQSPSNKVTEKGKDVELRCDPISGHTALYWYRQSLGQGLEFLIYFQGNSAPDKSGLPSDRFSAERTGGSVSTLTIQRTQQEDSAVYLCASSLARLAGGNEQFFGPGTRLTVL.

The chain recombines TRBV7-8 with TRBJ1-4; weak D call: TRBD1 (5 bases). V lost 1 base to trimming and J lost 2 bases, with 5 bases between them. Germline CDR1 reads SGHVS; CDR2 reads FQNEAQ. This CDR3 is 14 amino acids long. The CDR3 DNA sequence: TGTGCCAGCAGCTTAGGGGGGACTAATGAAAAACTGTTTTTT. It specifies CASSLGGTNEKLFF.

This clone was detected once. The rearrangement uses TRBV5-5 and TRBJ1-6; D is undetermined. CDR3 length equals 14 residues. Germline CDR1 is SGHKS and CDR2 is YYEKEE (reference sequence). V lost 1 base, J lost 7 bases, and 9 bases lay in between. The CDR3 region is CASSLLGSNSPLHF. CDR3 coding DNA: TGTGCCAGCAGCTTGTTAGGTTCGAATTCACCCCTCCACTTT. Combining the CDR3 with reference TRBV5-5 and TRBJ1-6 gives the whole variable domain DAGVTQSPTHLIKTRGQQVTLRCSPISGHKSVSWYQQVLGQGPQFIFQYYEKEERGRGNFPDRFSARQFPNYSSELNVNALLLGDSALYLCASSLLGSNSPLHFGNGTRLTVT.

The chain links TRBV4-2 to TRBJ1-5, with a possible D match to TRBD1 (5 bases). V was cut by 0 bases and J by 0 bases, with 12 bases left in between. Germline CDR1 reads LGHNA; CDR2 reads YNFKEQ. There are 17 residues in the CDR3. CDR3 residues: CASSQDGGGRSNQPQHF. The CDR3, as DNA: TGTGCCAGCAGCCAAGATGGCGGGGGACGTAGCAATCAGCCCCAGCATTTT.

The CDR3 DNA reads TGTGCCATCAGTCAACAGGGGGCGGACACTGAAGCTTTCTTT. Amino acid sequence: CAISQQGADTEAFF. The V gene is TRBV10-3, the J gene TRBJ1-1, with TRBD1 identical over 9 bases. Germline values: CDR1 ENHRY, CDR2 SYGVKD. The CDR3 consists of 14 residues. The trim removed 5 bases at V and 3 bases at J, leaving 4 bases unmatched.

The rearrangement joins TRBV28 to TRBJ2-2; TRBD1 aligns across 11 bases. CDR1 is MDHEN, CDR2 SYDVKM, per germline. The junction had 10 bases not matched to a gene; V was cut back by 6 bases and J by 7 bases. The CDR3 loop spans 16 amino acids. The CDR3 reads CASSHPGQGVSGELFF. The CDR3 DNA sequence: TGTGCCAGCAGCCACCCGGGACAGGGGGTCAGCGGGGAGCTGTTTTTT.

The chain joins TRBV6-1 to TRBJ1-6; weak D call: TRBD1 (5 bases). Trimming took off 0 bases at V and 11 bases at J, with 14 bases between the two ends. The germline V gene has CDR1 MNHNS and CDR2 SASEGT. CDR3 length equals 15 residues. This CDR3 is CASSEASGAGTPLHF. In DNA form, the CDR3 reads TGTGCCAGCAGTGAAGCAAGTGGGGCAGGGACACCCCTCCACTTT.

This clone was counted only a few times. The chain carries TRBV29-1 and TRBJ1-2; D is perhaps TRBD1 (5 bases). V lost 3 bases, J lost 5 bases, and 10 bases lay in between. CDR3 length: 12 amino acids. Germline CDR1 reads SQVTM; CDR2 reads ANQGSEA. The CDR3 region is CSVDGGGYGYTF. The DNA for the CDR3 is TGCAGCGTTGACGGGGGAGGGTATGGCTACACCTTC.